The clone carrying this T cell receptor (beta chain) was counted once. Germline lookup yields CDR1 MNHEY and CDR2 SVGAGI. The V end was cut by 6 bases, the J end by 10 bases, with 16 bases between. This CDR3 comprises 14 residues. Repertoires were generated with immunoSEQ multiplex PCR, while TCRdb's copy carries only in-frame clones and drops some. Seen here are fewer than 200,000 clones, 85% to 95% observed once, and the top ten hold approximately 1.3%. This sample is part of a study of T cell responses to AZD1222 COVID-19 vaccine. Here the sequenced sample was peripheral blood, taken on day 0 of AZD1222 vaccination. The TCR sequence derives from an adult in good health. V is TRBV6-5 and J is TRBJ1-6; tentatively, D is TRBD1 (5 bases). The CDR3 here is CASSPWGDGSPLHF. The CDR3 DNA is TGTGCCAGCAGCCCCTGGGGGGACGGGTCACCCCTCCACTTT.